The present T cell receptor (beta chain) was sequenced within a study of blood T cell repertoires in COVID-19. The overall study: Nucleic acid was either cDNA or gDNA, and it came from T cells, B-cell-depleted T cells, or PBMCs.

CDR3 length equals 16 residues. V lost 5 bases, J lost 1 base, and 10 bases stayed unmatched. Germline V gene lookup returns CDR1 MNHEY and CDR2 SMNVEV (reference sequence). Produced via immunoSEQ multiplex PCR; TCRdb's table is partial and in-frame only. The data show 150,000 or so clones, with approximately 92% seen just once and 13% held by the top ten. The sample consisted of peripheral blood. The TCR originated in a man between 18 and 35 years old with COVID-19, enrolled during active disease. The chain employs TRBV27 and TRBJ2-7, with 8 bases aligning to TRBD1. The CDR3 sequence: CASSLMGQVKSYEQYF. DNA of the CDR3: TGTGCCAGCAGTCTAATGGGACAGGTGAAATCCTACGAGCAGTACTTC.